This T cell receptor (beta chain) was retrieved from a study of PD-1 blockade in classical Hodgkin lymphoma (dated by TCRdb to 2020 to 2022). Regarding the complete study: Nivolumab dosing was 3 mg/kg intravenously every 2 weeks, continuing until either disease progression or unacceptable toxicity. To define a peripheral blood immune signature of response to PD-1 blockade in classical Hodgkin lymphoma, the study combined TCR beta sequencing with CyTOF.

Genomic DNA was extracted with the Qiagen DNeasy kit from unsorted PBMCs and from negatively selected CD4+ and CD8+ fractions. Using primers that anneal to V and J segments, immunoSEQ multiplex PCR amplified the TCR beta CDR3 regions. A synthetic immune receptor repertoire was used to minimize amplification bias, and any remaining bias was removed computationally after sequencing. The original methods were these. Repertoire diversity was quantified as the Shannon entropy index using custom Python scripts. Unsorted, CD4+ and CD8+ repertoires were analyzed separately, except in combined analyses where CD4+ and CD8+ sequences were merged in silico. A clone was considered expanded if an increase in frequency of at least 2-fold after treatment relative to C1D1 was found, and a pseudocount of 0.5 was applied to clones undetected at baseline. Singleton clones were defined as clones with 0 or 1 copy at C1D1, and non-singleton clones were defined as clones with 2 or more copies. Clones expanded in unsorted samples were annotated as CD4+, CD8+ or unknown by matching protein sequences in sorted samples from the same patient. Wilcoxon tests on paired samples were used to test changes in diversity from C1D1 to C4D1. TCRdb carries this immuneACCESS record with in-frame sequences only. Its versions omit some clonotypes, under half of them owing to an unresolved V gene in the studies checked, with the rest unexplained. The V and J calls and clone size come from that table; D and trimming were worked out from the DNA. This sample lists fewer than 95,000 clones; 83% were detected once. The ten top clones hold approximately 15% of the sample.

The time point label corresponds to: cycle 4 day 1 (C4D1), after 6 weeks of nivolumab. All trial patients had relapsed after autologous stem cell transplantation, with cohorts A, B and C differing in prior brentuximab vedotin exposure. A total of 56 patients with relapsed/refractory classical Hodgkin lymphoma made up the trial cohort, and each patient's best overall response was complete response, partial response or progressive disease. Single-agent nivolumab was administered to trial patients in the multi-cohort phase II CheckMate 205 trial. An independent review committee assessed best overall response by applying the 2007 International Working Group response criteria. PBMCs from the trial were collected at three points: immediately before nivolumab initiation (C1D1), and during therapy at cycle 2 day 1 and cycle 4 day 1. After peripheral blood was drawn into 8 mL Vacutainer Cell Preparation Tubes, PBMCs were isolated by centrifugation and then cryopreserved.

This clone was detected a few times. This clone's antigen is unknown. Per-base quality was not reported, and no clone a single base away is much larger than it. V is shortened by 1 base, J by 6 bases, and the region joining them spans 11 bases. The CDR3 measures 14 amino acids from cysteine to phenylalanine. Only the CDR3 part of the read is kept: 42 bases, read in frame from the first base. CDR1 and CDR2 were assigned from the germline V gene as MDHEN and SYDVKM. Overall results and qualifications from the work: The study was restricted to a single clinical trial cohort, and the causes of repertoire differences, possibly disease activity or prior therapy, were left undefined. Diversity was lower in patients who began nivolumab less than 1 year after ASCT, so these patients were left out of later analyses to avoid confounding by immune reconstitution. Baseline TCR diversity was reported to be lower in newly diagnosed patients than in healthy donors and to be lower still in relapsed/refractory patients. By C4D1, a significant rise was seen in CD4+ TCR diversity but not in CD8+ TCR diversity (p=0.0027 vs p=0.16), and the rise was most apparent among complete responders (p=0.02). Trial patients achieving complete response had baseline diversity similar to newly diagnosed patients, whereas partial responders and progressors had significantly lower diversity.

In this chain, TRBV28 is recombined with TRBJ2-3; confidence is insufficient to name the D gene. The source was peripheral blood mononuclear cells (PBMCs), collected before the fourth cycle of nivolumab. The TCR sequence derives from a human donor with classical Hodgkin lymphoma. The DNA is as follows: TGTGCCAGCAGTTTATTGGCTCTTTGGGATACGCAGTATTTT. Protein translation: CASSLLALWDTQYF.